The present entry profiles one TCR beta chain with its context. The antigen this receptor binds is unknown. Base qualities are not recorded, but no much larger clone differs from it by a single base. The CDR3 measures 14 amino acids from cysteine to phenylalanine. Only the CDR3 portion is preserved as DNA: 42 bases, with reading frame beginning at the first base. V was cut back by 5 bases and J by 3 bases, leaving a gap of 13 bases between them. Via the germline V gene (reference sequence), CDR1 is PRHDT and CDR2 FYEKMQ. This specimen belongs to a study of patients and donors after allogeneic stem cell transplantation (dated by TCRdb to 2020 to 2021). The library came from RT-PCR. TCRdb lists the instrument as NextSeq 550. The raw public data were reprocessed by TCRdb itself: fastp quality trimming at Q25, MiXCR clonotype calling, in-frame beta chains only. Identical CDR3 protein sequences are pooled into one entry, listed with their most common genes and DNA. The table for this sample lists 84,000 or so distinct CDR3 sequences; 48% of them were counted only once. The ten largest clones capture 60% to 65% of the sample.

The sequence joins TRBV13 to TRBJ1-1; no D segment can be confidently identified. This receptor was obtained from a human donor who was either an allogeneic HSCT recipient or a stem cell or donor lymphocyte infusion donor (not recorded which). It is not recorded whose cells these are; they may come from a transplant donor. The sequencing sample was made of blood, either unsorted or a sorted T cell fraction (not recorded which). The DNA sequence is TGTGCCAGCAGCCACAATCGAGTGGACACTGAAGCTTTCTTT. Protein translation: CASSHNRVDTEAFF.